The T cell receptor beta chain described here comes from a study of radiation and T cells in renal cell carcinoma. Study-level points and caveats: From baseline, blood top tumor clonotypes peaked at 2 weeks post-radiation. Without pretreatment biopsies, baseline tumor clonotype presence was undetermined.

As for time point: baseline pretreatment blood. Treatment defined: 15 Gy SBRT to primary tumor, nephrectomy 4 weeks later. After SBRT, blood was collected at 2 and 4 weeks, plus baseline. Clear cell pathology was present in this patient's renal cell carcinoma. A word on this clone: Its specificity is unknown.

TCRdb's table, derived via immunoSEQ multiplex PCR, lists solely in-frame clones and lacks some. The top ten hold roughly 6.1% of the sample, which has 70,000 to 100,000 clones, about 79% seen once. The V gene's germline CDR1 is SGHRS and CDR2 YFSETQ. The CDR3 extends over 14 amino acids. V was cut by 0 bases and J by 7 bases, with 10 bases left in between. The receptor's source is a man aged 60 to 69 with renal cell carcinoma. The chain is built from TRBV5-1 and TRBJ2-2, with D unresolved. The sample here was blood, taken from a patient whose treatment included radiotherapy and nephrectomy. The CDR3 loop reads CASSLDTPGGELFF. The DNA for the CDR3 is TGCGCCAGCAGCTTGGACACACCAGGCGGGGAGCTGTTTTTT.